This T cell receptor (beta chain) was identified during a study of T cell responses to AZD1222 COVID-19 vaccine. TCRdb's table, derived via immunoSEQ multiplex PCR, lists solely in-frame clones and lacks some. The profile covers about 54,000 clones, with more than 70% appearing a single time and about 14% taken by the ten largest. Study-wide results and limits: Baseline seropositivity characterized only 5 or 6 AZD1222 recipients. Donors skewed white British and female; clonal diversity was possibly underestimated. Spike-wide vaccine-associated CD4 TCRs dominated at 160-218 and 743-854.

Germline loops: CDR1 LGHDT, CDR2 YNNKEL (reference sequence). V lost 4 bases, J lost 0 bases, and 19 bases lay in between. The CDR3 is 17 amino acids. Of note for this clone: Antigen: not known.

The chain recombines TRBV3-1 (or the pseudogene TRBV3-2) with TRBJ2-7; D might be TRBD2 (6 bases). The starting material was peripheral blood, obtained 28 days after the second AZD1222 dose. The receptor was derived from an adult who received the AZD1222 COVID-19 vaccine. The CDR3 here is CASSLPGGRGNSYEQYF. Written as DNA, the CDR3 is TGTGCCAGCAGCCTGCCCGGGGGACGGGGGAACTCCTACGAGCAGTACTTC.